This T cell receptor beta chain was captured by sequencing in a study of CD8 T cells in Susac syndrome. Sequencing targeted TCR beta in blood CD8+ and CD4+ T cells. Reverse transcription of roughly 0.5 to 1 ug RNA was performed with random hexamers. It was immunoSEQ multiplex PCR that amplified TCR beta CDR3 across 54 Vbeta and 13 Jbeta. From the immunoSEQ multiplex PCR reads, TCRdb called clonotypes with MiXCR, one entry per CDR3 protein. The data show some 190,000 distinct CDR3 sequences, approximately 95% seen once. Sequenced: CD4+ T cells from PBMCs. This TCR was sampled from a human donor with multiple sclerosis.

The CDR3 coding sequence is TGCAGTGCTAGGGGCGGGACAGGGTTTAGTGGCTACACCTTC. It yields the protein CSARGGTGFSGYTF. The gene calls are TRBV20-1 and TRBJ1-2; TRBD1 aligns across 9 bases. The CDR3 runs to 14 residues. CDR1 is DFQATT, CDR2 SNEGSKA, per germline (reference sequence). V dropped 3 bases and J dropped 7; count of bases not matched to a gene: 9.